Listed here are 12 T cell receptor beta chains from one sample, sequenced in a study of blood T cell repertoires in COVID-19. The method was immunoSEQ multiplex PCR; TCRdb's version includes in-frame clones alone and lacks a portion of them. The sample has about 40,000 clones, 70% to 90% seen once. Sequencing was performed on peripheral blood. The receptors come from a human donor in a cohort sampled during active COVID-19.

The CDR3 nucleotides are TGTGCCAGCATCGACAGGGGGCGTGGGACTAATGAAAAACTGTTTTTT. This sequence encodes CASIDRGRGTNEKLFF. The chain has TRBV2 and TRBJ1-4; 10 nucleotides align to TRBD1. CDR1 and CDR2 (germline): SNHLY, FYNNEI. The CDR3 extends over 16 amino acids. Losses at the gene ends were 7 bases for V and 2 bases for J; bases not matched to a gene: 7.

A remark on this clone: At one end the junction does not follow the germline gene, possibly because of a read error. CDR3 coding DNA: TGTGCCAGCAGTTTATCGCAGGGTCGGCCACACTTC. Residues: CASSLSQGRPHF. The chain combines TRBV27 with TRBJ1-2; D possibly corresponds to TRBD1 (5 bases). Germline lookup yields CDR1 MNHEY and CDR2 SMNVEV (reference sequence). The CDR3 consists of 12 residues.

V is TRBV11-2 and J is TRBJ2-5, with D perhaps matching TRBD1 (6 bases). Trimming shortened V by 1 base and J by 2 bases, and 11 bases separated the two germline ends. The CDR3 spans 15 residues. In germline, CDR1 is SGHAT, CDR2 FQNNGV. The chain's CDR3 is CASSLAPDRQETQYF. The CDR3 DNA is TGTGCCAGCAGCTTAGCCCCGGACAGACAAGAGACCCAGTACTTC.

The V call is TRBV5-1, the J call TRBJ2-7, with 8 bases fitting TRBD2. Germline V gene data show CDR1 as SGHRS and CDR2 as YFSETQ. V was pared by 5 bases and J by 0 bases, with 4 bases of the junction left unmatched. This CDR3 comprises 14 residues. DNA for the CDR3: TGCGCCAGCAGGGCGGGGGGCTCCTCCTACGAGCAGTACTTC. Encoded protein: CASRAGGSSYEQYF.

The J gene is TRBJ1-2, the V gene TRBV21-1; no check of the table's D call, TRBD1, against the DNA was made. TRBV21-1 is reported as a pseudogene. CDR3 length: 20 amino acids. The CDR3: CASSKQNQPYVPDRGDGYTF. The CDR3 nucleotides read TGTGCCAGCAGCAAGCAAAACCAGCCCTATGTCCCCGACAGGGGGGATGGCTACACCTTC.

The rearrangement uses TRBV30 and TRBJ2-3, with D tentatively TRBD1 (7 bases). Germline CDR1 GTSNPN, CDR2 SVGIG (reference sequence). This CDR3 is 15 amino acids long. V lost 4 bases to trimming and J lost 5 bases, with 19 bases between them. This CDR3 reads CAWTIDREVGDTQYF. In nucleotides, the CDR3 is TGTGCCTGGACTATCGACAGGGAGGTAGGAGATACGCAGTATTTT.

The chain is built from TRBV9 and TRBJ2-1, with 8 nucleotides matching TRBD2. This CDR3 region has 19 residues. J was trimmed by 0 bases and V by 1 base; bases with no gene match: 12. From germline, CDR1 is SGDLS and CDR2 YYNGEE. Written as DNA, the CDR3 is TGTGCCAGCAGCGTACTAAGGGCTAGCGGGTGGAGCTCCTACAATGAGCAGTTCTTC. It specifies CASSVLRASGWSSYNEQFF.

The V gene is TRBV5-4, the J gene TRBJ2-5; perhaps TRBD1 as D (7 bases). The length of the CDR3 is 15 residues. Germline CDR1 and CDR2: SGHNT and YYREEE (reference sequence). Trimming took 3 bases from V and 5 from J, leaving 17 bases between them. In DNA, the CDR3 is TGTGCCAGCAGCTCCGCGGGACAGCTCGCGGAGACCCAGTACTTC. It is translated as CASSSAGQLAETQYF.

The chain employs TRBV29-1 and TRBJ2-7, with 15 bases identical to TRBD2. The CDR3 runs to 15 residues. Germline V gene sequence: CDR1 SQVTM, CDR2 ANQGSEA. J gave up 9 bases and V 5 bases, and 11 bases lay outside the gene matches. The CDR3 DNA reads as TGCAGCGTTTCCGGGACTAGCGGGGGGCAAGGAGGGCAGTACTTC. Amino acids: CSVSGTSGGQGGQYF.

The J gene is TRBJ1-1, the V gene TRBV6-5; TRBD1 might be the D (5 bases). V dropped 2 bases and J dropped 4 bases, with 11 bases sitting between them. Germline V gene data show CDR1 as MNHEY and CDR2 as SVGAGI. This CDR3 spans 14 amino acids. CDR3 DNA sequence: TGTGCCAGCAGTTACGGACCGGGGGGCACTGAAGCTTTCTTT. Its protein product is CASSYGPGGTEAFF.

CDR3: CASTSINRVGYTF. CDR3 coding DNA: TGTGCCAGCACCTCAATCAACAGGGTTGGCTACACCTTC. This chain connects TRBV13 to TRBJ1-2, with D possibly being TRBD1 (6 bases). The CDR3 totals 13 residues. V lost 7 bases and J 7 bases, leaving 16 bases between the germline ends. CDR1 is PRHDT and CDR2 is FYEKMQ in the germline V gene (reference sequence).

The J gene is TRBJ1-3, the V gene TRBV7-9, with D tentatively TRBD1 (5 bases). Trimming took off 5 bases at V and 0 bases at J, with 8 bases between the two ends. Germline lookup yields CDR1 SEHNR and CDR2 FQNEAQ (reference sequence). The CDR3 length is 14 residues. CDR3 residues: CASSPRGSGNTIYF. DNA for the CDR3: TGTGCCAGCAGCCCTAGGGGCTCTGGAAACACCATATATTTT. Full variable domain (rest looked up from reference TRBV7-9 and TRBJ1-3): DTGVSQNPRHKITKRGQNVTFRCDPISEHNRLYWYRQTLGQGPEFLTYFQNEAQLEKSRLLSDRFSAERPKGSFSTLEIQRTEQGDSAMYLCASSPRGSGNTIYFGEGSWLTVV.